These T cell receptor beta chains were read from a single sample in a study of cytomegalovirus exposure and HLA in healthy donors. This table comes from immunoSEQ multiplex PCR, and its TCRdb copy is limited to in-frame clones, with some not included. Its table lists 190,000 or so clones. The specimen was PBMCs. The origin of the receptors is a boy aged 5-17 years in good health and CMV-seronegative. Each CDR3 is given with its conserved first and last residue. D genes are given only for firm matches.

TRBD2	TRBV7-2	TRBJ2-1	TGTGCCAGCAGCTTAGTCGGGACTAGCGGGGGTAATGAGCAGTTCTTC	CASSLVGTSGGNEQFF
TRBD1	TRBV5-1	TRBJ2-1	TGCGCCAGCAGCTTTACCGGGACAGGGAGGCAGTTCTTC	CASSFTGTGRQFF
TRBD2	TRBV7-9	TRBJ2-1	TGTGCCAGCAGCAAGGGACTAGCGGGGGATTCTTCCTACAATGAGCAGTTCTTC	CASSKGLAGDSSYNEQFF
-	TRBV5-1	TRBJ1-1	TGCGCCAGCTTCGGGCACGGGAGATCGAGAACTGAAGCTTTCTTT	CASFGHGRSRTEAFF
-	TRBV9	TRBJ2-1	TGTGCCAGCAGCGTAGCTTACAATGAGCAGTTCTTC	CASSVAYNEQFF
TRBD1	TRBV30	TRBJ2-3	TGTGCCTGGACTCGGGACAGCGACTGGAATACGCAGTATTTT	CAWTRDSDWNTQYF
-	TRBV5-5	TRBJ1-4	TGTGCCAGCAGCTTGGAACATACAGGGGAAAAACTGTTTTTT	CASSLEHTGEKLFF
-	TRBV7-9	TRBJ1-1	TGTGCCAGCAGCTTGTCAGTAAACACTGAAGCTTTCTTT	CASSLSVNTEAFF
-	TRBV9	TRBJ2-1	TGTGCCAGCAGCCTTCTCCTTTTCAGCTCCTACAATGAGCAGTTCTTC	CASSLLLFSSYNEQFF
TRBD2	TRBV5-8	TRBJ2-3	TGTGCCAGCAGCTACACTAGCGGATCGGATACGCAGTATTTT	CASSYTSGSDTQYF
-	TRBV5-6	TRBJ1-1	TGTGCCAGCAGCTTGGGGGGAGCTTTGAACACTGAAGCTTTCTTT	CASSLGGALNTEAFF
TRBD1	TRBV30	TRBJ1-1	TGTGCCTGGAGTGTACGCTCAGGGGGGACCGTCACTGAAGCTTTCTTT	CAWSVRSGGTVTEAFF
-	TRBV12-5	TRBJ2-2	TGTGCTAGTGGATCTGGGACTTTTAACACCGGGGAGCTGTTTTTT	CASGSGTFNTGELFF
TRBD2	TRBV5-6	TRBJ2-6	TGTGCCAGCAACCGGGAGGGCAGTTACTCTACGGGGGCCAACGTCCTGACTTTC	CASNREGSYSTGANVLTF
TRBD1	TRBV4-1	TRBJ2-7	TGCGCCAGCAGCCAAGGACGGAGGGACAGGGGGATGTACGAGCAGTACTTC	CASSQGRRDRGMYEQYF
-	TRBV5-4	TRBJ2-3	TGTGCCAGCAGCTTGTTTGGGGCGGACGGGCAGTATTTT	CASSLFGADGQYF
-	TRBV6-5	TRBJ1-1	TGTGCCACCGGGGTCCAGATGAACACTGAAGCTTTCTTT	CATGVQMNTEAFF
-	TRBV28	TRBJ2-5	TGTGCCAGCAGTTTTCCGGAGGCTTGGGAGACCCAGTACTTC	CASSFPEAWETQYF
-	TRBV2	TRBJ2-1	TGTGCCAGCAGTGAAGCCATCCCAGGGGGGCGGTCCTACAATGAGCAGTTCTTC	CASSEAIPGGRSYNEQFF
-	TRBV27	TRBJ2-1	TGTGCCAGCAGTTTAGATCGGGGAAATGAGCAGTTCTTC	CASSLDRGNEQFF
-	TRBV30	TRBJ1-1	TGTGCCTGGAGTGTTGGACACTGGAACACTGAAGCTTTCTTT	CAWSVGHWNTEAFF
TRBD1	TRBV7-2	TRBJ1-2	TGTGCCAGCAGCTTAGCTAGACAGGGGGACTATGGCTACACCTTC	CASSLARQGDYGYTF
TRBD1	TRBV6-1	TRBJ1-1	TGTGCCAGCACCCTTGAGGGGGCAGTAGGCACTGAAGCTTTCTTT	CASTLEGAVGTEAFF
TRBD2	TRBV7-9	TRBJ2-1	TGTGCCAGCAGCTCACTAGCGTCTTCCTACAATGAGCAGTTCTTC	CASSSLASSYNEQFF
TRBD1	TRBV7-6	TRBJ2-1	TGTGCCGTATCCGGGACAGACAATGAGCAGTTCTTC	CAVSGTDNEQFF
-	TRBV2	TRBJ1-1	TGTGCCAGCAGCGAACAGGGCAAAATGAACACTGAAGCTTTCTTT	CASSEQGKMNTEAFF
TRBD1	TRBV19	TRBJ1-5	TGTGCCAGTACCACCGCCTGGGACAGGGGCTTCAATCAGCCCCAGCATTTT	CASTTAWDRGFNQPQHF
TRBD2	TRBV27	TRBJ2-3	TGTGCCAGCAGTTTTGCCAGCGGGGGACCAGATACGCAGTATTTT	CASSFASGGPDTQYF